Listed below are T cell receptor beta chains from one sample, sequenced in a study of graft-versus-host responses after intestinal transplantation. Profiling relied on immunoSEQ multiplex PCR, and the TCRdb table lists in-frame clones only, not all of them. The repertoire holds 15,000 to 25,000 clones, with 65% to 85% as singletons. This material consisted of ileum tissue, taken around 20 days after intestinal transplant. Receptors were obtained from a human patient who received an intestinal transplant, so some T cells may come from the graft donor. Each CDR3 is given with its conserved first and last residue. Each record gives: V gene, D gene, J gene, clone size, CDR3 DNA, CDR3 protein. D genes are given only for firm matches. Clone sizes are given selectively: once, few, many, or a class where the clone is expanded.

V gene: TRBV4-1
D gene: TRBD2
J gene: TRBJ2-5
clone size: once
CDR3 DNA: TGCGCCAGCAGCCAAGATCCAGCGGGGGCCCTCCAAGAGACCCAGTACTTC
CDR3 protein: CASSQDPAGALQETQYF

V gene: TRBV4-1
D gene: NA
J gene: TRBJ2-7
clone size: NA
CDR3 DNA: TGCGCCAGCAGCCAAGACGGTAGAGGACTCTCCTACGAGCAGTACTTC
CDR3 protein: CASSQDGRGLSYEQYF

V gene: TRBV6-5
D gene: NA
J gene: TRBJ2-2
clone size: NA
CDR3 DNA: TGTGCCAGCAGTTACAATCCGGGATCCACCGGGGAGCTGTTTTTT
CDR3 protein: CASSYNPGSTGELFF

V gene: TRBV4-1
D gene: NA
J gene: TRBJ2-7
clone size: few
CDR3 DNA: TGCGCCAGCAGCCCTGAGTGGGCGGCGGGGGCCTACTACGAGCAGTACTTC
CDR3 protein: CASSPEWAAGAYYEQYF

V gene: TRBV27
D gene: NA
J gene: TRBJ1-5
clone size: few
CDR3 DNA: TGTGCCAGCGGTTTAGGAGTATTTCAGCCCCAGCATTTT
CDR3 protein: CASGLGVFQPQHF

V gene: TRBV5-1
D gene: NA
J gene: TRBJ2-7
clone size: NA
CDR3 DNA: TGCGCCAGCAGCTTCAACTACGAGCAGTACTTC
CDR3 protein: CASSFNYEQYF

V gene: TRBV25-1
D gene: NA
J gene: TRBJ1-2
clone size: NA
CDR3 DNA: TGTGCCAGTTTACAGGGAACGGGGGGCTACACCTTC
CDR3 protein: CASLQGTGGYTF

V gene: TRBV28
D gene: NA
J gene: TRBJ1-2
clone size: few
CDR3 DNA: TGTGCCAGCAGGTCGGGGGAGGAAACCGTCTATGGCTACACCTTC
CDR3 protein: CASRSGEETVYGYTF

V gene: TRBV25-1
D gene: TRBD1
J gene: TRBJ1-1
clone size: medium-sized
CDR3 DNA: TGTGCCAGCAGTGATTGGACAGGGGTGAACACTGAAGCTTTCTTT
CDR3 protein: CASSDWTGVNTEAFF

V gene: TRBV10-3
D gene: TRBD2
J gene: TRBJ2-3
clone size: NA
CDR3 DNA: TGTGCCATCAGTGAGTTTAGACTAGCGGGGAGCACAGATACGCAGTATTTT
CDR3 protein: CAISEFRLAGSTDTQYF

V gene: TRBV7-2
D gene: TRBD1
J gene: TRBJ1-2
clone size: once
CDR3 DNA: TGTGCCAGCAGCTTAAAACGGGGACAGGTTAACTATGGCTACACCTTC
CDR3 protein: CASSLKRGQVNYGYTF

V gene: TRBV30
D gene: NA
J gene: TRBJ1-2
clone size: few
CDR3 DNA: TGTGCCTGGAGTGGAACAGCCTATGGCTACACCTTC
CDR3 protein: CAWSGTAYGYTF

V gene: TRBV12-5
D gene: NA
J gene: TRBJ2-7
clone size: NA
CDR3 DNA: TGTGCTAGTGGTTTGCGATACGTGTCCGAGGGATCCTACGAGCAGTACTTC
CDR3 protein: CASGLRYVSEGSYEQYF

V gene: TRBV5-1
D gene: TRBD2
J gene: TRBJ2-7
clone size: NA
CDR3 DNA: TGCGCCAGCAGCTTGGTGCCCGGGACTAGCGGGGGGTACGAGCAGTACTTC
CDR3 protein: CASSLVPGTSGGYEQYF

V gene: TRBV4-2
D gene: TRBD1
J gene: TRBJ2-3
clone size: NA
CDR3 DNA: TGTGCCAGCAGCTTGGGACAGGGGGCGTCAGATACGCAGTATTTT
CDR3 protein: CASSLGQGASDTQYF

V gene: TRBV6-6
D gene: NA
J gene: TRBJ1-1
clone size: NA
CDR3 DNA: TGTGCCAGCAGTTACGCGGTGGGGAACACTGAAGCTTTCTTT
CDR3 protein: CASSYAVGNTEAFF

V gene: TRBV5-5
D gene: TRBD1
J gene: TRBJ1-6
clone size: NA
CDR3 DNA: TGTGCCAGCAGCCTACAGACAGGGGGAAAGAATTCACCCCTCCACTTT
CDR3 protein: CASSLQTGGKNSPLHF

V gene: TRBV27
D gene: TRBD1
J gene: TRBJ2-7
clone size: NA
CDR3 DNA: TGTGCCAGCAGTCCTCCGGGACAGTGGCCCCACCTAGGATTGAGGGAGCAGTACTTC
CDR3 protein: CASSPPGQWPHLGLREQYF

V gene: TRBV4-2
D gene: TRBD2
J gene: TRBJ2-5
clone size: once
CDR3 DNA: TGTGCCAGCAGCCAAGACGAAACACTAGCGCCCTGGGGCCAAGAGACCCAGTACTTC
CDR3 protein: CASSQDETLAPWGQETQYF

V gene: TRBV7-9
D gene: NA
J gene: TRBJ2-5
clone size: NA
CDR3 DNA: TGTGCCAGCAGCTTAGTGGGCCAGTACCAAGAGACCCAGTACTTC
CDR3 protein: CASSLVGQYQETQYF

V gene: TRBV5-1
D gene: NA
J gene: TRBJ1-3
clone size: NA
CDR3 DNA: TGCGCCAGCAGAACAGACCACTCTGGAAACACCATATATTTT
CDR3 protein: CASRTDHSGNTIYF

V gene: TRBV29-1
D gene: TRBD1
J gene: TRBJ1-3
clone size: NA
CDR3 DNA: TGCAGCGTTGACGGACAGGGAGACGAATTAAACACCATATATTTT
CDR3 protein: CSVDGQGDELNTIYF

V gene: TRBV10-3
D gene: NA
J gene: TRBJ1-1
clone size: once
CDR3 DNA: TGTGCCATAACGGGAACAAGGATGAACACTGAAGCTTTCTTT
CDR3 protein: CAITGTRMNTEAFF

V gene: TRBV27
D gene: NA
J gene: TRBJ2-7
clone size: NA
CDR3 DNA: TGTGCCAGCAGTTTTGGGGGCAGGGCGGTCGACGAGCAGTACTTC
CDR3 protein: CASSFGGRAVDEQYF

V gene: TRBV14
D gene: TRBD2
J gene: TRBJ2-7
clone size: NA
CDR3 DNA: TGTGCCAGCAGCCAGCTAGCGGGCTCCTACGAGCAGTACTTC
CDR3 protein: CASSQLAGSYEQYF

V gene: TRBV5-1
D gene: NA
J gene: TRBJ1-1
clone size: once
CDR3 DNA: TGCGCCAGCAGCACCACGACAGAGATGAACACTGAAGCTTTCTTT
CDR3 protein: CASSTTTEMNTEAFF

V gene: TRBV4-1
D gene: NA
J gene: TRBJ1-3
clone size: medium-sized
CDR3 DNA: TGCGCCAGCAGCCAAGCTTTCAGGGGTTCTGGAAACACCATATATTTT
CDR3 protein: CASSQAFRGSGNTIYF

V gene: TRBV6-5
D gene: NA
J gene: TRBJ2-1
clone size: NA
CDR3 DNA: TGTGCCAGCAGTTCGTGGAAGCGGGCCTACAATGAGCAGTTCTTC
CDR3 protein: CASSSWKRAYNEQFF

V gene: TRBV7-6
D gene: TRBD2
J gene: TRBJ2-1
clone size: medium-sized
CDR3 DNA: TGTGCCAGCAGCGTCGGACTAGGGAGAAATGAGCAGTTCTTC
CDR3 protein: CASSVGLGRNEQFF

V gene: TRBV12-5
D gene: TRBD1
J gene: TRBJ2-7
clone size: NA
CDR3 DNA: TGTGCTAGTGGCCCCGGGACAGGGGTCTACGAGCAGTACTTC
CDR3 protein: CASGPGTGVYEQYF

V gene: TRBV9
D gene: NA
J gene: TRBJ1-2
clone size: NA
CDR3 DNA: TGTGCCAGCAGCGCCCGGGAGGTGGATGGCTACACCTTC
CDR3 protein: CASSAREVDGYTF

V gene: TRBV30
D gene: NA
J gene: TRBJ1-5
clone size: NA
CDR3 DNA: TGTGCCTGGAGTCTGGACAGTCAGAGGCAGCCCCAGCATTTT
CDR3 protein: CAWSLDSQRQPQHF

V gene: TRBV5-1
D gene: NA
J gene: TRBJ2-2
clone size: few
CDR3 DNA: TGCGCCAGCACCCAAACCGGGGAGCTGTTTTTT
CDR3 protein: CASTQTGELFF

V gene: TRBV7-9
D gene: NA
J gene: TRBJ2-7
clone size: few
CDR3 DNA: TGTGCCAGCAGGGCAGGGACCTACGAGCAGTACTTC
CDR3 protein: CASRAGTYEQYF

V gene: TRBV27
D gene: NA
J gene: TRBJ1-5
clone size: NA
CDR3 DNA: TGTGCCAGCAGTGGCCGGGGGGATCAGCCCCAGCATTTT
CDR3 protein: CASSGRGDQPQHF

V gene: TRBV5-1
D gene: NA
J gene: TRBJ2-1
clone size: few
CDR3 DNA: TGCGCCAGCAGCTTAACAATCCATGAGCAGTTCTTC
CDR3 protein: CASSLTIHEQFF

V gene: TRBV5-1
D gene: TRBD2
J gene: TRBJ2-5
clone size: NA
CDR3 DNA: TGCGCCAGCAGCGCGATTAGCGGGGGGGCGGTCTTTGGAGAGACCCAGTACTTC
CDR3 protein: CASSAISGGAVFGETQYF

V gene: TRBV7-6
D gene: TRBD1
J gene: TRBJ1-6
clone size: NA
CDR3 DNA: TGTGCCAGCAGCTTATTTCCGGGACAGGGCACCTATAATTCACCCCTCCACTTT
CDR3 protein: CASSLFPGQGTYNSPLHF

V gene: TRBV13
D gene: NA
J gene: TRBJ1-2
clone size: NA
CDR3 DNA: TGTGCCAGCAGCTTGAGTCCGGGACTGGACCTTTATGGCTACACCTTC
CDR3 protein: CASSLSPGLDLYGYTF

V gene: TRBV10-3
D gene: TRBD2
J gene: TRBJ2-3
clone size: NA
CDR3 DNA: TGTGCCATCAGTTACGGACTAGCGGGGGCCACAGATACGCAGTATTTT
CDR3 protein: CAISYGLAGATDTQYF

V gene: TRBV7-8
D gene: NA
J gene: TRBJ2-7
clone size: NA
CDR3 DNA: TGTGCCAGCAGTCCGGGCTCCTACGAGCAGTACTTC
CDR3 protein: CASSPGSYEQYF

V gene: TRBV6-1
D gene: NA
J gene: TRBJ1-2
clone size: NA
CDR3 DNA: TGTGCCAGCAGGCCTTTCAACTGGAACTATGGCTACACCTTC
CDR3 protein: CASRPFNWNYGYTF

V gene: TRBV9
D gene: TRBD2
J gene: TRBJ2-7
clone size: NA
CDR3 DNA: TGTGCCAGCAGCGACCCATTTTCCGGGACTAGCGGCTACGAGCAGTACTTC
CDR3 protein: CASSDPFSGTSGYEQYF

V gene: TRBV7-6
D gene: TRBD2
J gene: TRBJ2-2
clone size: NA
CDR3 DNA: TGTGCCAGCAGCATTAGCGGGAGAGTCGGGGAGCTGTTTTTT
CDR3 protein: CASSISGRVGELFF

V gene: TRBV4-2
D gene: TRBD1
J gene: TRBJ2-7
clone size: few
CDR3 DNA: TGTGCCAGCAGCCAAGAAAGGTATACAGGGGTTTACGAGCAGTACTTC
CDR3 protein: CASSQERYTGVYEQYF

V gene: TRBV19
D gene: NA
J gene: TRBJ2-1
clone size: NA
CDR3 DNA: TGTGCCAGTACTCCGGTTGACAGGTCCTACAATGAGCAGTTCTTC
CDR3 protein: CASTPVDRSYNEQFF

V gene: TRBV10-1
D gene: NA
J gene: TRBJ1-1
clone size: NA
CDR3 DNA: TGCGCCAGCAGCACCGGCGGTTCGGACACTGAAGCTTTCTTT
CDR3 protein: CASSTGGSDTEAFF

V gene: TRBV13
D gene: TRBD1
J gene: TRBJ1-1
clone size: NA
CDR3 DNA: TGTGCCAGCAGCCCTGTTGGCCTGACAGGGAAGAACACTGAAGCTTTCTTT
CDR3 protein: CASSPVGLTGKNTEAFF

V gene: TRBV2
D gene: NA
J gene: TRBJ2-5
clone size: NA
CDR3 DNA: TGTGCCAGCAGTGAATGGGGGGGCCTAGAGACCCAGTACTTC
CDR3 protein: CASSEWGGLETQYF

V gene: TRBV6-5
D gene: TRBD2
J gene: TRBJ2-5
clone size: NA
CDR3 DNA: TGTGCCAGCAAGCAGCGGGGGGGCTTTGAGACCCAGTACTTC
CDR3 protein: CASKQRGGFETQYF

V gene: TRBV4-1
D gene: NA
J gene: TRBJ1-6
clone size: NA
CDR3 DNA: TGCGCCAGCAGCTTAATAGGACAGTGGAATTCACCCCTCCACTTT
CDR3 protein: CASSLIGQWNSPLHF

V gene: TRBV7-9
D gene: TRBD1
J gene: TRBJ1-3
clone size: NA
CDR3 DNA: TGTGCCAGCAGCTGGGGACAGTTGGTAGCGGGAAACACCATATATTTT
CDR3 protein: CASSWGQLVAGNTIYF

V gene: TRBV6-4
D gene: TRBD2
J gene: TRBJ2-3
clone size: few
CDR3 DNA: TGTGCCAGCAGTGGCGGGGGGGCCACAGATACGCAGTATTTT
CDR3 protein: CASSGGGATDTQYF

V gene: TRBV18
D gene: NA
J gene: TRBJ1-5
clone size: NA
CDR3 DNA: TGTGCCAGCTCACGACAGATTCATTTGAATCGGCCCCAGCATTTT
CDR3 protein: CASSRQIHLNRPQHF

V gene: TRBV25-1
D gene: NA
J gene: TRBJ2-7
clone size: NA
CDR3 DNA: TGTGCCAGCAGTGAAGTTCGGAGGGGCGTGTACGAGCAGTACTTC
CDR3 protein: CASSEVRRGVYEQYF

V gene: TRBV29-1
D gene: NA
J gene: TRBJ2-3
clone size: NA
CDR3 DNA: TGCAGCGTTGGGTCGAGCGCCTATTTCACAGATACGCAGTATTTT
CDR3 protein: CSVGSSAYFTDTQYF

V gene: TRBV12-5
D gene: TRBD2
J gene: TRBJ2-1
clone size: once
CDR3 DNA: TGTGCTAGTGGTGACGGACTAGCCAATGAGCAGTTCTTC
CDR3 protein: CASGDGLANEQFF